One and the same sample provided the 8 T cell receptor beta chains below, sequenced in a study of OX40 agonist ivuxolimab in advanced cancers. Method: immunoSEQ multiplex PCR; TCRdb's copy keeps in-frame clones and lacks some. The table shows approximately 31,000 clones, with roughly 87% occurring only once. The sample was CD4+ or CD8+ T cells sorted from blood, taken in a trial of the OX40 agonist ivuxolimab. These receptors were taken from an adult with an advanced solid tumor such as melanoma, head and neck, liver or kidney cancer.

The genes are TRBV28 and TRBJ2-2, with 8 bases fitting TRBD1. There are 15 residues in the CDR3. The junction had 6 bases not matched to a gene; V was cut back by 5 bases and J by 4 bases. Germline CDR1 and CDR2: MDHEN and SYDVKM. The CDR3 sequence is CASSPTGGLTGELFF. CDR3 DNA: TGTGCCAGCAGTCCCACAGGGGGTCTCACCGGGGAGCTGTTTTTT.

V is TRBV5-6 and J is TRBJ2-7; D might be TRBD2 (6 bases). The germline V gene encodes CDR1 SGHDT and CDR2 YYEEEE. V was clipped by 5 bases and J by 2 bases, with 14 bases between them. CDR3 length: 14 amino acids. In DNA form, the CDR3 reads TGTGCCAGCAGACAATGGGGGGACGCCTACGAGCAGTACTTC. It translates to CASRQWGDAYEQYF. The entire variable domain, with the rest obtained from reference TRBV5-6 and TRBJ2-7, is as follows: DAGVTQSPTHLIKTRGQQVTLRCSPKSGHDTVSWYQQALGQGPQFIFQYYEEEERQRGNFPDRFSGHQFPNYSSELNVNALLLGDSALYLCASRQWGDAYEQYFGPGTRLTVT.

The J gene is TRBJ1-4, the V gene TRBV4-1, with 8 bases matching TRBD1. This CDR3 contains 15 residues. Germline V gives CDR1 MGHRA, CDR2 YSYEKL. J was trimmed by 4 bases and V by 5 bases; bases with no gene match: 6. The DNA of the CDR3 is TGCGCCAGCAGCTACGGACAGGGCATTAATGAAAAACTGTTTTTT. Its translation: CASSYGQGINEKLFF.

CDR3 protein: CASGNRGNYGYTF. CDR3 nucleotide sequence: TGTGCCAGCGGCAACAGGGGAAACTATGGCTACACCTTC. The chain carries TRBV6-5 and TRBJ1-2; 7 nucleotides line up with TRBD1. This CDR3 region has 13 residues. The ends lost 8 bases at V and 2 bases at J; junction bases unmatched: 5. Germline CDR1 is MNHEY and CDR2 is SVGAGI.

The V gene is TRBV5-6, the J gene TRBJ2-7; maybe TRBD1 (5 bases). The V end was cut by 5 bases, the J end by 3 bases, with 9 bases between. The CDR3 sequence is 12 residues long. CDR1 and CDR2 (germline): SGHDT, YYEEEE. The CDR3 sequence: CASSSGFYEQYF. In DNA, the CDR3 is TGTGCCAGCAGTTCAGGGTTCTACGAGCAGTACTTC.

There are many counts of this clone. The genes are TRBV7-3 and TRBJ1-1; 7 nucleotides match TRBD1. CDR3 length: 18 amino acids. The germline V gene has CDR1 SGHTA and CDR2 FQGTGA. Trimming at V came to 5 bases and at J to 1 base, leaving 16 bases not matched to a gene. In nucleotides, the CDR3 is TGTGCCAGCAGCCCCACCGGACAGGACCCACGGGGGAACACTGAAGCTTTCTTT. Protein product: CASSPTGQDPRGNTEAFF.

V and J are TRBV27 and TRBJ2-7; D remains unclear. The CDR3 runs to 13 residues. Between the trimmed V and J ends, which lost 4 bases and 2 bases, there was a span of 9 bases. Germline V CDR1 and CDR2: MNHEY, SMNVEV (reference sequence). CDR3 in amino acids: CASSYAVAYEQYF. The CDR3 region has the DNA TGTGCCAGCAGTTACGCGGTCGCCTACGAGCAGTACTTC.

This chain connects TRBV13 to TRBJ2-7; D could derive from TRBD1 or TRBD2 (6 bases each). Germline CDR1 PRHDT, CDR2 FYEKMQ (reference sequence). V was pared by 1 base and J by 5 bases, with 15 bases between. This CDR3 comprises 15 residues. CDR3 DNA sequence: TGTGCCAGCAGCTTAGTACTTGGGGGGCGAGACGAGCAGTACTTC. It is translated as CASSLVLGGRDEQYF.